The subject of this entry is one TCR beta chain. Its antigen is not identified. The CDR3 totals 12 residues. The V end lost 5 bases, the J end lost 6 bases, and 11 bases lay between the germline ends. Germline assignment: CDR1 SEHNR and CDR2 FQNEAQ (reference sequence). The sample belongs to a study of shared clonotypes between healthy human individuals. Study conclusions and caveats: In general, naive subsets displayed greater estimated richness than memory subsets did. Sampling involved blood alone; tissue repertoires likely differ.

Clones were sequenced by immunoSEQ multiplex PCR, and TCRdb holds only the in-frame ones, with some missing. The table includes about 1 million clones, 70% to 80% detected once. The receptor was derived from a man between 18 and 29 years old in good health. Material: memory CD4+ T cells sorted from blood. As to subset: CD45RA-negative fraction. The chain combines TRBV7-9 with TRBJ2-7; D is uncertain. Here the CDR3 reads CASSQPAGEQYF. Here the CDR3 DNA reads TGTGCCAGCAGCCAGCCGGCAGGCGAGCAGTACTTC.